This TCR beta chain was documented in a study of regulatory T cells in long-lasting Graves disease. This clonotype was seen ten or more times. What it binds is unknown. The CDR3 totals 13 residues. Germline V gives CDR1 SGHTA, CDR2 FQGNSA. Trimming left V 6 bases short and J 0 bases short, with 8 bases between. Specified time point: persistent/refractory GD, antithyroid drugs over 5 years with positive TRAb. PBMC RNA was the source of the TCR library. Study-wide points: New patients shared fewer public clonotypes (about 1,000) than persistent patients did (more than 2,500). Persistent Graves' patients had lower TCR diversity than newly diagnosed ones. Persistent disease preferred TRBV28, TRBJ1-2 and TRBJ2-5; new disease, TRBV20-1 and TRBJ2-1.

Construction of TCR beta libraries relied on iRepertoire HTBI primers and on Arm-PCR targeting CDR3 regions. In TCRdb, the multiplex PCR reads were re-called with MiXCR into one record per CDR3 protein. This sample has 310,000 or so distinct CDR3 sequences, with around 20% found just once. This receptor was obtained from a female donor with Graves disease. The source was peripheral blood mononuclear cells (PBMCs), collected when the disease was refractory, from a patient treated with antithyroid drugs. This chain connects TRBV7-2 to TRBJ2-5; D not certain. CDR3 sequence: CASSLGYQETQYF. CDR3 coding DNA: TGTGCCAGCAGTTTGGGTTACCAAGAGACCCAGTACTTC.